Below are 26 T cell receptor beta chains sequenced from a single sample in a study of CD8 T cells in cerebrospinal fluid in Alzheimer's disease. From its re-call of the 10x single-cell sequencing reads, TCRdb lists each CDR3 protein once, without DNA. The specimen's table records 620 or so distinct CDR3 sequences. Specimen: cerebrospinal fluid. The receptors originated from a human donor with Parkinson's disease.

By frequency, this clonotype is large. The CDR3 loop is CASSLKRFSRFYEQYF. This sequence joins TRBV7-2 and TRBJ2-7. The CDR3 covers 16 residues. In germline, CDR1 is SGHTA, CDR2 FQGNSA. The complete variable domain, with remaining parts taken from reference TRBV7-2 and TRBJ2-7, reads GAGVSQSPSNKVTEKGKDVELRCDPISGHTALYWYRQSLGQGLEFLIYFQGNSAPDKSGLPSDRFSAERTGGSVSTLTIQRTQQEDSAVYLCASSLKRFSRFYEQYFGPGTRLTVT.

This clonotype shows up as medium-sized by frequency. The chain's CDR3 is CASRWGASNQPQHF. V gene TRBV6-1 combines with J gene TRBJ1-5; without DNA, the TCRdb call of TRBD1 cannot be checked. In germline, CDR1 is MNHNS, CDR2 SASEGT. The length of the CDR3 is 14 residues.

By frequency, this clonotype is large. The genes are TRBV19 and TRBJ2-7; TCRdb reports TRBD1, a call that lacks DNA to check it against. Germline CDR1 reads LNHDA; CDR2 reads SQIVND (reference sequence). The CDR3 spans 15 residues. The CDR3 loop is CASRMRDRVTYEQYF.

Frequency places this clonotype as large (0.1 to 1%). The chain uses TRBV2 and TRBJ2-7. The CDR3 spans 12 residues. Germline CDR1 SNHLY, CDR2 FYNNEI. This chain's CDR3 is CASNGQSYEQYF.

Judged by frequency, this clonotype is large. The V and J genes are TRBV12-3 or TRBV12-4 and TRBJ2-2; TCRdb names TRBD2, which stays unverified in the absence of DNA. The CDR3 is made up of 17 amino acids. This chain's CDR3 is CASRASGRALGTGELFF.

This clonotype is called medium-sized based on its frequency. The chain recombines TRBV4-3 with TRBJ2-7. Germline values: CDR1 LGHNA, CDR2 YSLEER. The CDR3 is 14 residues long. The CDR3 protein is CASSQEVSSYEQYF.

This clonotype registers large by frequency. The chain recombines TRBV6-6 with TRBJ2-3; TCRdb designates TRBD1, a call that cannot be tested without DNA. CDR1 and CDR2 (germline): MNHNY, SVGAGI (reference sequence). This CDR3 spans 15 amino acids. The CDR3 sequence is CASRRTGLSTDTQYF.

This clonotype is labeled large based on frequency. J is TRBJ1-1 and V is TRBV20-1; as DNA is missing, the TRBD1 call by TCRdb cannot be tested. Germline CDR1 DFQATT, CDR2 SNEGSKA (reference sequence). The CDR3 totals 15 residues. The chain's CDR3 is CSARSPDRGLSEAFF.

By frequency, this clonotype registers large. This rearrangement joins TRBV7-2 to TRBJ1-2; TCRdb designates TRBD1, a call that cannot be tested without DNA. Germline V lookup: CDR1 SGHTA, CDR2 FQGNSA. The CDR3 spans 15 residues. CDR3 residues: CASSLGGFGQGGYTF.

This clonotype shows up as large (0.1 to 1%) by frequency. The gene calls are TRBV7-9 and TRBJ1-1. This CDR3 is 14 amino acids long. The germline V gene encodes CDR1 SEHNR and CDR2 FQNEAQ (reference sequence). Here the CDR3 reads CASRLEGTNTEAFF.

This clonotype counts as large (0.1 to 1%) by frequency. The J gene is TRBJ1-5, the V gene TRBV7-2. CDR3 length: 15 residues. Germline loops: CDR1 SGHTA, CDR2 FQGNSA. CDR3 sequence reads: CASSLGEGGHQPQHF.

Measured by frequency, this clonotype is medium-sized (0.01 to 0.1%). This rearrangement joins TRBV27 to TRBJ1-4. Per germline, CDR1 MNHEY and CDR2 SMNVEV (reference sequence). This CDR3 comprises 13 residues. The CDR3: CASSSATNEKLFF.

Its frequency marks this clonotype as large. The CDR3: CASSLGQGQFF. The chain combines TRBV5-6 with TRBJ2-1; no DNA is available, so the TRBD1 call from TCRdb remains unchecked. Germline values: CDR1 SGHDT, CDR2 YYEEEE. The CDR3 spans 11 residues.

Judged by frequency, this clonotype is large. The genes are TRBV20-1 and TRBJ1-2. CDR1 is DFQATT and CDR2 is SNEGSKA in the germline V gene (reference sequence). The length of the CDR3 is 12 residues. The CDR3 region is CSAPPRVYGYTF.

This clonotype is deemed large by its frequency. The chain recombines TRBV5-1 with TRBJ1-4; lacking DNA, the TRBD1 call made by TCRdb goes unchecked. The CDR3 runs to 14 residues. Germline values: CDR1 SGHRS, CDR2 YFSETQ. CDR3 in amino acids: CASSLGQLNEKLFF.

This clonotype is identified as medium-sized from frequency. The CDR3: CASSSGMGGQPQHF. The V and J genes are TRBV5-5 and TRBJ1-5. The germline V gene encodes CDR1 SGHKS and CDR2 YYEKEE (reference sequence). The CDR3 contains 14 residues.

This clonotype counts as large (0.1 to 1%) by frequency. This rearrangement joins TRBV7-2 to TRBJ1-2. The V gene's germline CDR1 is SGHTA and CDR2 FQGNSA. The CDR3 loop spans 13 amino acids. The CDR3 sequence is CASSLATEYGYTF.

This clonotype ranks as large in terms of frequency. The genes are TRBV11-3 and TRBJ2-7. CDR1 is SGHNT and CDR2 is YENEEA in the germline V gene. The CDR3 is made up of 19 amino acids. Here the CDR3 reads CASSFRGVEFRPSSYEQYF.

Its frequency marks this clonotype as medium-sized. This chain connects TRBV18 to TRBJ2-5. This CDR3 comprises 14 residues. Per the germline V gene, CDR1 is KGHSH and CDR2 is LQKENI. The CDR3 region is CASSPANSQETQYF.

This clonotype ranks as large in terms of frequency. This chain links TRBV20-1 with TRBJ1-2; without DNA, the TCRdb call of TRBD1 cannot be checked. The germline gives CDR1 DFQATT, CDR2 SNEGSKA (reference sequence). The CDR3 is made up of 14 amino acids. This CDR3 reads CSARDTGSSGGYTF.

This clonotype is identified as medium-sized from frequency. This chain joins TRBV5-1 and TRBJ2-2; the TCRdb D gene call, TRBD1, has no DNA to confirm it. Germline V CDR1 and CDR2: SGHRS, YFSETQ. This CDR3 comprises 15 residues. The CDR3 reads CASTVGGGNTGELFF.

This clonotype counts as large by frequency. V and J are TRBV4-2 and TRBJ1-4. The CDR3 has 15 residues. CDR1 LGHNA and CDR2 YNFKEQ come from the germline V gene. The CDR3 here is CASSAMTGPVEKLFF.

This clonotype counts as large by frequency. The chain couples TRBV6-5 to TRBJ1-6. Germline CDR1 is MNHEY and CDR2 is SVGAGI. The CDR3 sequence is 12 residues long. The CDR3 loop reads CASTHGVSPLHF.

Judged by frequency, this clonotype is medium-sized. The genes are TRBV19 and TRBJ1-2. From germline, CDR1 is LNHDA and CDR2 SQIVND (reference sequence). CDR3 length equals 12 residues. The CDR3 is CASSTSGPGYTF.

This clonotype is identified as large from frequency. This rearrangement joins TRBV11-3 to TRBJ2-1; the TCRdb D gene call, TRBD1, has no DNA to confirm it. The CDR3 loop spans 14 amino acids. Germline loops: CDR1 SGHNT, CDR2 YENEEA. The CDR3 sequence is CASSAGQTYNEQFF. The full variable domain, with the rest looked up from reference TRBV11-3 and TRBJ2-1, is EAGVVQSPRYKIIEKKQPVAFWCNPISGHNTLYWYLQNLGQGPELLIRYENEEAVDDSQLPKDRFSAERLKGVDSTLKIQPAELGDSAVYLCASSAGQTYNEQFFGPGTRLTVL.

Frequency places this clonotype as medium-sized. The gene calls are TRBV20-1 and TRBJ2-1; TCRdb gives TRBD1 as the D gene, but with no DNA this cannot be confirmed. This CDR3 is built from 16 residues. Germline CDR1 and CDR2: DFQATT and SNEGSKA (reference sequence). CDR3 in amino acids: CSARDQLAGRLNEQFF.